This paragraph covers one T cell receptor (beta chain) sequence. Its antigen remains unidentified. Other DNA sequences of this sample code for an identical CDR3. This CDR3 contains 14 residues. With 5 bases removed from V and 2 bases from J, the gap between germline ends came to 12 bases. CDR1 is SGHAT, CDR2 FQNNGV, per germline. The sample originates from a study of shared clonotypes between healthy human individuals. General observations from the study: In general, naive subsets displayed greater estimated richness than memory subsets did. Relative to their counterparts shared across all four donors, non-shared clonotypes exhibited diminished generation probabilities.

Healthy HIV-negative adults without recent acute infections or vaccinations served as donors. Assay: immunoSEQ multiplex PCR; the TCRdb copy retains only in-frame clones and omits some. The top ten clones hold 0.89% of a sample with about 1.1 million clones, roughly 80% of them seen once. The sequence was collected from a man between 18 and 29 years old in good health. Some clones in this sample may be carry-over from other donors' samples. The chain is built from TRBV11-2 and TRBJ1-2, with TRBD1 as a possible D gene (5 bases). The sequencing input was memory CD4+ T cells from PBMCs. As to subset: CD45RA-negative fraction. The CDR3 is CASSLGTGNYGYTF. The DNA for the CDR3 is TGTGCCAGCAGCCTTGGGACCGGCAACTATGGCTACACCTTC. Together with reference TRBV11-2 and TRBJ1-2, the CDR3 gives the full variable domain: EAGVAQSPRYKIIEKRQSVAFWCNPISGHATLYWYQQILGQGPKLLIQFQNNGVVDDSQLPKDRFSAERLKGVDSTLKIQPAKLEDSAVYLCASSLGTGNYGYTFGSGTRLTVV.